This TCR beta chain was recorded in a study of T cells after somatic rescue of genetic block. The CDR3 spans 14 residues. With 6 bases clipped from V and 3 bases from J, the junction kept 3 bases outside the gene matches. Germline lookup yields CDR1 MDHEN and CDR2 SYDVKM. TCRdb keeps only in-frame clones here, not all; method: immunoSEQ multiplex PCR. The profile covers some 68,000 clones, with approximately 90% appearing a single time and roughly 2.9% taken by the ten largest. The source of this sequence is a man aged 25 to 45. Sequencing was performed on peripheral blood mononuclear cells (PBMCs). The rearrangement links TRBV28 to TRBJ1-5; 9 positions match TRBD1. DNA of the CDR3: TGTGCCAGCAGACAGGGGGCCAACAATCAGCCCCAGCATTTT. Its protein is CASRQGANNQPQHF.